This entry lists 29 T cell receptor beta chains sequenced from one sample in a study of T cells in Graves' hyperthyroidism and ophthalmopathy. TCR beta CDR3 region amplification was performed from RNA transcripts. A first-round RT-PCR of the TCR CDR3 used the HTBI primer set. MiXCR, run by TCRdb on the multiplex PCR reads, gives a single entry per CDR3 protein. Of about 270,000 distinct CDR3 sequences listed, roughly 15% were seen once; the top ten hold over 30%. Sequenced material: blood. The receptors come from a woman in her forties or fifties with Graves' hyperthyroidism that later progressed to Graves' ophthalmopathy.

This clonotype has ten or more counts. The chain links TRBV2 to TRBJ2-5; 9 bases fit TRBD1. Trimming cost V 8 bases and J 5 bases; bases outside gene matches: 6. This CDR3 comprises 13 residues. Per the germline V gene, CDR1 is SNHLY and CDR2 is FYNNEI. CDR3 loop: CASDRGEVETQYF. CDR3 DNA sequence: TGTGCCAGCGACAGGGGGGAAGTGGAGACCCAGTACTTC.

This clonotype showed up many times. The V and J genes are TRBV19 and TRBJ2-7, with 7 bases that match TRBD1. Trimming at V came to 8 bases and at J to 5 bases, leaving 9 bases not matched to a gene. The CDR3 is made up of 13 amino acids. CDR1 and CDR2 from the germline V gene are LNHDA and SQIVND (reference sequence). CDR3 region: CASARQGGDEQYF. In DNA form, the CDR3 reads TGTGCCAGTGCCCGACAGGGTGGAGACGAGCAGTACTTC. Variable domain in full (rest from reference TRBV19 and TRBJ2-7): DGGITQSPKYLFRKEGQNVTLSCEQNLNHDAMYWYRQDPGQGLRLIYYSQIVNDFQKGDIAEGYSVSREKKESFPLTVTSAQKNPTAFYLCASARQGGDEQYFGPGTRLTVT.

J is TRBJ1-1 and V is TRBV9, with 9 positions matching TRBD1. J gave up 3 bases and V 0 bases, and 9 bases lay outside the gene matches. The CDR3 length is 17 residues. Per the germline V gene, CDR1 is SGDLS and CDR2 is YYNGEE. The CDR3 spells CASSVVRDRDLDTEAFF. Written as DNA, the CDR3 is TGTGCCAGCAGCGTAGTAAGGGACAGGGATTTGGACACTGAAGCTTTCTTT.

This sequence joins TRBV11-2 and TRBJ2-7, with D maybe TRBD1 (5 bases). The germline V gene has CDR1 SGHAT and CDR2 FQNNGV. The length of the CDR3 is 14 residues. V dropped 5 bases and J dropped 0 bases, with 11 bases sitting between them. This chain's CDR3 is CASSRKTDSYEQYF. CDR3 bases: TGTGCCAGCAGCCGAAAGACAGACTCCTACGAGCAGTACTTC.

This clonotype was recorded a few times. The chain uses TRBV19 and TRBJ2-4, with TRBD1 matching 7 bases. The CDR3 sequence is 15 residues long. Germline V gene sequence: CDR1 LNHDA, CDR2 SQIVND (reference sequence). V shed 6 bases, J shed 2 bases, and the junction held 7 bases outside the gene matches. The chain's CDR3 is CASSEATGSKNIQYF. The CDR3, as DNA: TGTGCCAGTAGCGAAGCGACAGGGTCCAAAAACATTCAGTACTTC.

This clonotype was detected ten times or more. This chain joins TRBV7-2 and TRBJ2-3; D is perhaps TRBD2 (5 bases). Trimming left V 3 bases short and J 3 bases short, with 10 bases between. The length of the CDR3 is 14 residues. Germline-derived CDR1 and CDR2 are SGHTA and FQGNSA. This CDR3 is CASSLDGITDTQYF. In DNA form, the CDR3 reads TGTGCCAGCAGCTTGGACGGGATAACAGATACGCAGTATTTT.

The chain is built from TRBV6-1 and TRBJ2-7; no definite D call. V lost 2 bases and J lost 0, with 5 bases in between. Germline lookup yields CDR1 MNHNS and CDR2 SASEGT. The CDR3 runs 13 residues. The chain's CDR3 is CASSETVSYEQYF. CDR3 bases: TGTGCCAGCAGTGAAACGGTCTCCTACGAGCAGTACTTC.

This chain uses TRBV7-9 with TRBJ2-3, with 11 bases fitting TRBD2. Germline values: CDR1 SEHNR, CDR2 FQNEAQ (reference sequence). This CDR3 is 16 amino acids long. J gave up 2 bases and V 5 bases, and 6 bases lay outside the gene matches. CDR3 nucleotides: TGTGCCAGCAGCACCTCGACTAGCGGGATCACAGATACGCAGTATTTT. It specifies CASSTSTSGITDTQYF. Complete variable domain (other parts from reference TRBV7-9 and TRBJ2-3): DTGVSQNPRHKITKRGQNVTFRCDPISEHNRLYWYRQTLGQGPEFLTYFQNEAQLEKSRLLSDRFSAERPKGSFSTLEIQRTEQGDSAMYLCASSTSTSGITDTQYFGPGTRLTVL.

This clonotype has a count of ten or more. The chain combines TRBV5-1 with TRBJ2-7; D uncertain. CDR1 SGHRS and CDR2 YFSETQ come from the germline V gene. With 1 base removed from V and 3 bases from J, the gap between germline ends came to 8 bases. The CDR3 runs to 13 residues. This chain's CDR3 is CASSLSSNYEQYF. The CDR3 coding sequence is TGCGCCAGCAGCTTGTCCTCGAACTACGAGCAGTACTTC.

This clonotype has more than one count but fewer than ten. The chain uses TRBV12-3 or TRBV12-4 and TRBJ1-4; D uncertain. This CDR3 has 15 amino acids. Trimming shortened V by 4 bases and J by 2 bases, and 11 bases separated the two germline ends. The CDR3 DNA reads as TGTGCCAGCAGTTGGGCGTCTAGGACTAATGAAAAACTGTTTTTT. This translates into CASSWASRTNEKLFF.

The sample holds many counts of this clonotype. The V call is TRBV20-1, the J call TRBJ2-3; no clear D gene. This CDR3 comprises 14 residues. Germline lookup yields CDR1 DFQATT and CDR2 SNEGSKA (reference sequence). V gave up 1 base and J gave up 4 bases, with 12 bases separating them. CDR3 DNA: TGCAGTGCTAGAGTACAGTCAGGTTCAGATACGCAGTATTTT. This encodes CSARVQSGSDTQYF.

This clonotype was observed at least ten times. The rearrangement links TRBV28 to TRBJ2-7; 8 positions agree with TRBD2. V was clipped by 5 bases and J by 0 bases; unmatched bases: 3. This CDR3 contains 14 residues. The germline V gene encodes CDR1 MDHEN and CDR2 SYDVKM. In DNA, the CDR3 is TGTGCCAGCAGTGAGCTAGCGGGCTCCTACGAGCAGTACTTC. Protein product: CASSELAGSYEQYF.

This clonotype was counted at least ten times. The CDR3 coding sequence is TGTGCCAGCAGCATCTCGAGTTACACTGAAGCTTTCTTT. Translated, it gives CASSISSYTEAFF. The chain carries TRBV28 and TRBJ1-1; D uncertain. The CDR3 covers 13 residues. V lost 6 bases, J lost 3 bases, and 11 bases lay in between. CDR1 MDHEN and CDR2 SYDVKM come from the germline V gene.

This chain joins TRBV12-3 or TRBV12-4 and TRBJ1-4; a weak D match, TRBD1 (5 bases). The CDR3 consists of 14 residues. Trimming took 10 bases from V and 6 from J, leaving 18 bases between them. The CDR3 reads CATLETGTDEKLFF. The DNA of the CDR3 is TGTGCCACCCTTGAAACCGGGACGGATGAAAAACTGTTTTTT.

Only a few counts were recorded for this clonotype. The chain links TRBV19 to TRBJ2-3; D remains ambiguous. This CDR3 is 13 amino acids long. CDR1 and CDR2 from the germline V gene are LNHDA and SQIVND (reference sequence). V lost 3 bases, J lost 4 bases, and 8 bases lay in between. CDR3 region: CASSIAPADTQYF. Written as DNA, the CDR3 is TGTGCCAGTAGTATTGCCCCGGCAGATACGCAGTATTTT.

This clonotype was recorded at least ten times. The chain combines TRBV18 with TRBJ2-7; a possible D gene is TRBD1 (5 bases). Trimming took 4 bases from V and 1 from J, leaving 8 bases between them. In germline, CDR1 is KGHSH, CDR2 LQKENI. CDR3 size: 13 residues. CDR3 nucleotide sequence: TGTGCCAGCTCACAGGGGTTATCCTACGAGCAGTACTTC. Encoded protein: CASSQGLSYEQYF.

The V gene is TRBV5-1, the J gene TRBJ1-3; D unclear. The CDR3 totals 14 residues. V dropped 0 bases and J dropped 3 bases, with 7 bases sitting between them. From germline, CDR1 is SGHRS and CDR2 YFSETQ. The CDR3 DNA reads TGCGCCAGCAGCTTGGTTGTGGGTGGAAACACCATATATTTT. Translating it yields CASSLVVGGNTIYF. The whole variable domain, filled in from reference TRBV5-1 and TRBJ1-3, reads KAGVTQTPRYLIKTRGQQVTLSCSPISGHRSVSWYQQTPGQGLQFLFEYFSETQRNKGNFPGRFSGRQFSNSRSEMNVSTLELGDSALYLCASSLVVGGNTIYFGEGSWLTVV.

Many counts were recorded for this clonotype. The chain recombines TRBV20-1 with TRBJ1-6; 7 nucleotides agree with TRBD1. V shed 6 bases and J 12 bases; nucleotides not matched to a gene: 8. Looked up from germline, CDR1 is DFQATT and CDR2 is SNEGSKA (reference sequence). This CDR3 region has 12 residues. The CDR3 DNA reads as TGCAGTGCGCGACAGGGACAAGGACCCCTCCACTTT. Translating it yields CSARQGQGPLHF.

The sample holds many counts of this clonotype. The genes are TRBV5-1 and TRBJ2-2; the D is unclear. CDR3 length equals 14 residues. V shed 7 bases and J shed 6 bases, with 16 bases lying between them. The germline CDR1 and CDR2 sequences are SGHRS and YFSETQ. In nucleotides, the CDR3 is TGCGCCAGCCAAGCTTTGGGGATCGCCGGGGAGCTGTTTTTT. It translates to CASQALGIAGELFF.

Many counts were recorded for this clonotype. The chain couples TRBV12-3 or TRBV12-4 to TRBJ1-1, with D unclear. The V and J ends lost 1 base and 7 bases respectively, with 10 bases between them. The CDR3 loop spans 13 amino acids. This CDR3 is CASSLGSVDEAFF. The CDR3 nucleotides read TGTGCCAGCAGTTTAGGGTCTGTGGATGAAGCTTTCTTT.

This clonotype was seen many times. V is TRBV27 and J is TRBJ2-7; D not certain. This CDR3 is built from 13 residues. V was shortened by 2 bases and J by 2 bases, with 7 bases between the two germline ends. CDR1 and CDR2 (germline): MNHEY, SMNVEV (reference sequence). The CDR3 protein is CASSLMGTYEQYF. CDR3 DNA: TGTGCCAGCAGTTTAATGGGAACCTACGAGCAGTACTTC.

The V gene is TRBV5-1, the J gene TRBJ1-6; D unresolved. This CDR3 has 14 residues. V was shortened by 0 bases and J by 9 bases, with 10 bases between the two germline ends. CDR1 and CDR2 (germline): SGHRS, YFSETQ. CDR3 sequence (DNA): TGCGCCAGCAGCTTGGGGCGTCATGGTTCACCCCTCCACTTT. Translating it yields CASSLGRHGSPLHF. Variable domain in full (rest from reference TRBV5-1 and TRBJ1-6): KAGVTQTPRYLIKTRGQQVTLSCSPISGHRSVSWYQQTPGQGLQFLFEYFSETQRNKGNFPGRFSGRQFSNSRSEMNVSTLELGDSALYLCASSLGRHGSPLHFGNGTRLTVT.

The V and J genes are TRBV9 and TRBJ2-3, with a possible D match to TRBD2 (6 bases). The CDR3 consists of 14 residues. Germline assignment: CDR1 SGDLS and CDR2 YYNGEE. The V and J ends lost 4 bases and 2 bases respectively, with 11 bases between them. CDR3 sequence reads: CASSPRDFTDTQYF. Here the CDR3 DNA reads TGTGCCAGCAGCCCCCGGGACTTCACAGATACGCAGTATTTT. Variable domain in full (rest from reference TRBV9 and TRBJ2-3): DSGVTQTPKHLITATGQRVTLRCSPRSGDLSVYWYQQSLDQGLQFLIQYYNGEERAKGNILERFSAQQFPDLHSELNLSSLELGDSALYFCASSPRDFTDTQYFGPGTRLTVL.

There are many counts of this clonotype. The chain is built from TRBV9 and TRBJ2-3; D gene unclear. Germline lookup yields CDR1 SGDLS and CDR2 YYNGEE. This CDR3 spans 15 amino acids. V lost 1 base to trimming and J lost 2 bases, with 11 bases between them. The CDR3, as DNA: TGTGCCAGCAGCGTACGAACCGGCCCCACAGATACGCAGTATTTT. It codes for CASSVRTGPTDTQYF.

There are many counts of this clonotype. The genes are TRBV6-2 or TRBV6-3 and TRBJ1-2, with unresolved D. The germline gives CDR1 MNHEY, CDR2 SVGEGT. V gave up 5 bases and J gave up 6 bases, with 13 bases separating them. CDR3 size: 13 residues. CDR3 DNA sequence: TGTGCCAGCAGTGTCGCCGGGCGCGATGGCTACACCTTC. Protein: CASSVAGRDGYTF.

This clonotype was recorded at least ten times. The rearrangement uses TRBV6-1 and TRBJ2-5, with D maybe TRBD1 (6 bases). Trimming pared 6 bases from V and 5 bases from J, leaving 13 bases between. The CDR3 has 13 residues. Germline V gene data show CDR1 as MNHNS and CDR2 as SASEGT. The CDR3 protein is CASRTQGMETQYF. The DNA for the CDR3 is TGTGCCAGCAGGACACAGGGTATGGAGACCCAGTACTTC.

This clonotype was observed a few times. This chain joins TRBV4-1 and TRBJ1-5, with D possibly matching TRBD1 (6 bases). Germline CDR1 reads MGHRA; CDR2 reads YSYEKL. This CDR3 comprises 15 residues. V shed 0 bases and J shed 3 bases, with 9 bases lying between them. CDR3 nucleotide sequence: TGCGCCAGCAGCCAAGAGGGGGCGTACAATCAGCCCCAGCATTTT. This gives the protein CASSQEGAYNQPQHF.

J is TRBJ2-2 and V is TRBV7-3, with D perhaps TRBD2 (5 bases). The V end was cut by 2 bases, the J end by 2 bases, with 9 bases between. This CDR3 contains 15 residues. From germline, CDR1 is SGHTA and CDR2 FQGTGA. The CDR3 DNA follows: TGTGCCAGCAGCTTACGAGGGAGAAACACCGGGGAGCTGTTTTTT. Protein sequence: CASSLRGRNTGELFF.

Only a few counts were recorded for this clonotype. Being one base from a much bigger clone, this may be a read error. V and J are TRBV2 and TRBJ2-3; 9 bases fit TRBD2. The CDR3 runs to 16 residues. Germline V lookup: CDR1 SNHLY, CDR2 FYNNEI. CDR3: CASSTGLAGNTDTRYF. The CDR3 DNA follows: TGTGCCAGCAGTACCGGTCTAGCGGGAAACACAGATACGCGGTATTTT. Full variable domain (missing parts from reference TRBV2 and TRBJ2-3): EPEVTQTPSHQVTQMGQEVILRCVPISNHLYFYWYRQILGQKVEFLVSFYNNEISEKSEIFDDQFSVERPDGSNFTLKIRSTKLEDSAMYFCASSTGLAGNTDTRYFGPGTRLTVL.